The entry below describes one T cell receptor (beta chain). Its antigen remains undetermined. Base qualities are not recorded, but no much larger clone differs from it by a single base. Using the deep immunoSEQ assay, multiplex PCR amplified TCR CDR3 regions from genomic DNA. Extracted genomic DNA from each cell subset was spread evenly across all wells of several immunoSEQ 96-well plates, with each plate serving as a replicate. For sorted subsets, each replicate PCR was loaded with roughly 0.2 ug genomic DNA, equivalent to roughly 30,000 T cell genomes. The purified libraries were quantified using a Qubit 3.0 fluorometer, sized with a Bioanalyzer 2100, and then quantified again using the KAPA Library Quantification kit. Every immunoSEQ 96-well plate was sequenced on a separate single-read 150-cycle Illumina NextSeq 550 flow cell. Per the original workflow: The immunoSEQ output contained only junctional sequences without quality scores, so filtering could not match that applied to full-length reads. To assign V/J genes and CDR3, sequences were annotated against IMGT germline references using PyIR, a Python wrapper for IgBLAST v1.9. Reads with weak V/J assignments (E-value above 1e-6), missing CDR3, stop codons, out-of-frame junctions, or ambiguous translated residues were removed. V3J clonotypes were defined as sequences sharing an identical inferred V gene, J gene, and CDR3 amino acid sequence. The percentage overlap between two repertoires was calculated by dividing the number of shared unique clonotypes by the size of the smaller repertoire. Richness of each repertoire was evaluated using RTK rarefaction, the Chao1 estimator, and Recon v2.1 estimates of unobserved clonotypes. Generation probabilities were computed with OLGA for all TCRbeta clonotypes obtained by the gDNA method from four donors. In its TCRdb copy, this immuneACCESS table keeps in-frame sequences only and misses some clones. Where compared with another copy, unresolved V genes explain less than half of these, and the others have no known cause. V, J and clone size are those of that table, while D and trimming were read from the DNA. The table for this sample lists around 2,100,000 clones; over 85% of them were counted only once. The ten largest clones take up around 1.2% of the sample.

These data are taken from a study of shared clonotypes between healthy human individuals (TCRdb year 2020). Concerning the study at large: The cohort included a few men and a couple of women between 18 and 49 years of age. The study deeply sequenced blood TCR repertoires of about 5 healthy adults to estimate repertoire size and the extent of clonotype sharing between individuals. Per donor, leukapheresis produced somewhere between about 0.94 and 9.5 billion PBMCs. To increase sequencing depth and limit assay-specific biases, different laboratories used diverse techniques to prepare libraries and sequence TCR repertoires. Per donor, three plates each were used for CD4 naive and CD4 memory, two for CD8 naive, and one for CD8 memory.

CD8 naive samples were obtained by positive selection for CCR7 among CD45RO-negative cells, yielding a CD45RA+CCR7+ population from which TemRA cells were excluded. Donors were healthy HIV-negative adults with no recently reported acute infections or vaccinations. All donors were Caucasian adults living in Nashville, Tennessee, USA. Blood was collected by leukapheresis, and PBMCs were isolated by Ficoll-Histopaque density gradient centrifugation and then cryopreserved in liquid nitrogen vapor phase. Analytical flow cytometry was used to check the purity and quantity of every magnetically sorted T cell population. From each sorted fraction, genomic DNA was isolated and quantified by UV absorbance on a Nanodrop 2000c. Overall study results and their limits: Based on pairwise subsampling, the degree of clonotype sharing among donors was expected to be affected by sequencing depth. Compared with non-shared clonotypes, clonotypes shared by all four sorted-subset donors had higher generation probabilities. When several donors were compared, the shared fraction of clonotypes was 5% to 6.5% for naive CD4, about 4% for naive CD8, 2.3% for memory CD4, and about 0.36% for memory CD8. The genetic and exposure-history diversity represented was limited by the small number of donors. Incomplete sequencing was indicated by rarefaction of sorted-subset datasets, despite the large sequencing depth. Sampling was restricted to blood, and TCR repertoires in tissues likely differ from the TCR repertoires found in blood. Naive subsets generally had larger estimated clonotype richness than memory subsets did.

Sequencing was performed on naive CD8+ T cells sorted from blood. The sample's cell subset or site label, decoded: CD45RA+CCR7+. The clonotype was recovered from a man aged 18 to 29 in good health.

The nucleotide sequence is TGTGCCAGCTTGGCGGAGACTAGGGTTAACACCGGGGAGCTGTTTTTT. Translated, it reads CASLAETRVNTGELFF. The sequence links TRBV2 to TRBJ2-2, with TRBD2 as a weak D call on 6 bases. V was cut back by 8 bases and J by 2 bases, leaving a gap of 18 bases between them. Reading from cysteine to phenylalanine, the CDR3 counts 16 amino acids. The DNA shown is the 48-base CDR3, in frame from base 1. The germline V gene sets CDR1 to SNHLY and CDR2 to FYNNEI.